This is a list of T cell receptor beta chains from one sample in a study of blood T cell repertoires in COVID-19. Profiled with immunoSEQ multiplex PCR; TCRdb holds only in-frame clones, not every one. The sample consists of a few hundred thousand clones, roughly 82% of them appearing once. The sample taken for sequencing was peripheral blood. The receptor source for this set is a woman between 45 and 65 years old with acute or convalescent COVID-19. CDR3s leave out the opening cysteine and the closing phenylalanine or tryptophan.

TRBJ2-7 TRBV27 ASSPYHRDRTYEQY
TRBJ2-7 TRBV30 ACSGGAGPVSYEQY
TRBJ1-1 TRBV3-1/TRBV3-2 ASSKAAGTEAF
TRBJ2-3 TRBV7-9 ASSPRRSGQGSTDTQY
TRBJ2-5 TRBV5-1 ASSRRATSVQETQY
TRBJ2-3 TRBV7-7 ASSLAPSGSGADTQY
TRBJ1-2 TRBV29-1 SVVSPGQGEYGYT
TRBJ1-2 TRBV28 ASSFQGLYGYT
TRBJ2-1 TRBV5-1 ASSLVSGTYDEQF
TRBJ1-1 TRBV10-3 AISALNTEAF
TRBJ1-1 TRBV27 ASTRRRGQGGEAF
TRBJ1-5 TRBV19 ASSTGQNNQPQH
TRBJ2-7 TRBV7-9 ANSPPGSGAYEQY
TRBJ1-2 TRBV5-1 ASSFQGAVENGYT
TRBJ2-1 TRBV24-1 ATSDPGQGTDEQF
TRBJ2-7 TRBV30 AWSVLGPGTAYEQY
TRBJ2-4 TRBV28 ASSLTSAQAKNIQY
TRBJ2-1 TRBV6-5 ASSQREGSYNEQF
TRBJ1-1 TRBV19 ASSPRVGRNTEAF
TRBJ1-5 TRBV28 ASSRDNNQPQH
TRBJ2-7 TRBV27 ASSRDRGHYEQY
TRBJ2-7 TRBV28 ASSLWNSGTSYEQY
TRBJ1-4 TRBV5-1 ASSLRGPRSANEKLF
TRBJ2-1 TRBV2 ASADKFSYNEQF
TRBJ2-3 TRBV11-3 ASSLDTQGLDTQY
TRBJ1-1 TRBV2 ASSDRRVNTEAF
TRBJ2-6 TRBV6-1 ASSEGRGFRGANVLT
TRBJ2-3 TRBV5-1 ASNPRTSTDTQY
TRBJ1-4 TRBV5-4 ASSFIGSDEKLF
TRBJ2-7 TRBV19 ASSRDRDAYEQY
TRBJ1-1 TRBV7-2 ASSQQGASEAF
TRBJ2-1 TRBV7-6 ASSLAQGLRSNEQF
TRBJ2-1 TRBV7-8 ASSSKGASSYNEQF
TRBJ2-7 TRBV7-6 ASSLAQGGQYEQY
TRBJ2-3 TRBV5-8 ASRMSSTDTQY
TRBJ2-5 TRBV5-8 ASRSLAAQETQY
TRBJ2-7 TRBV28 ASRPRNYRTSGSSYEQY
TRBJ2-3 TRBV18 ASSPGWTGTDTQY
TRBJ2-7 TRBV24-1 ATSSTGDNPYEQY
TRBJ2-3 TRBV7-9 ASSFHTSGSSSDTQY
TRBJ2-3 TRBV6-5 ASRRLAGSTDTQY
TRBJ1-3 TRBV7-3 ASSLGGGNTIY
TRBJ2-1 TRBV6-2/TRBV6-3 ASSSRHAGGYNEQF
TRBJ2-7 TRBV15 ATSRGVREYEQY
TRBJ2-7 TRBV6-5 ASAPRGVEQY
TRBJ1-4 TRBV27 ASSLSGGSNEKLF
TRBJ2-5 TRBV7-2 ASSPQVGLAGVNQETQY